A selection of T cell receptor beta chains follows, all from one sample in a study of blood T cell repertoires in COVID-19. Sequencing was performed with immunoSEQ multiplex PCR; in TCRdb, only in-frame clones are kept and a portion is missing. This sample has 150,000 to 200,000 clones, with more than 75% found just once. The sequencing input was peripheral blood. The source of these receptors is a person aged 70 to 85 with COVID-19, enrolled during active disease. The CDR3 runs from the conserved cysteine through the conserved F or W. A D gene is named only where the DNA matches it firmly. Expanded clones are given a class, and other clones once, few, many or no size at all.

D	J	V	size	CDR3	DNA
.	TRBJ1-1	TRBV7-6	.	CASSLSRATEAFF	TGTGCCAGCAGCTTATCCAGGGCCACTGAAGCTTTCTTT
.	TRBJ2-7	TRBV21-1	many	CASRQVSAYEQYF	TGTGCCAGCAGACAGGTCTCGGCTTACGAGCAGTACTTC
.	TRBJ2-6	TRBV27	.	CASKGVSGANVLTF	TGTGCCAGCAAGGGGGTATCTGGGGCCAACGTCCTGACTTTC
TRBD2	TRBJ2-1	TRBV5-1	.	CASSVTSGRDNEQFF	TGCGCCAGCAGCGTCACTAGCGGGAGAGACAATGAGCAGTTCTTC
.	TRBJ2-5	TRBV28	.	CASTRQEGLGETQYF	TGTGCCAGCACCCGACAGGAAGGGTTGGGGGAGACCCAGTACTTC
.	TRBJ1-2	TRBV6-6	.	CATQGHYGYTF	TGTGCCACCCAGGGTCATTATGGCTACACCTTC
TRBD1	TRBJ2-7	TRBV5-1	.	CASSSDRGSYEQYF	TGCGCCAGCAGCTCGGACAGGGGGTCCTACGAGCAGTACTTC
.	TRBJ2-1	TRBV4-2	.	CASSRAELGGPGEQFF	TGTGCCAGCAGCCGAGCAGAGTTAGGAGGGCCGGGGGAGCAGTTCTTC
.	TRBJ1-1	TRBV3-1/TRBV3-2	.	CASSPELWTEAFF	TGTGCCAGCAGCCCAGAACTATGGACTGAAGCTTTCTTT
.	TRBJ1-3	TRBV21-1	.	CASSKAAGLGNTIYF	TGTGCCAGCAGCAAGGCTGCCGGGTTGGGAAACACCATATATTTT
TRBD2	TRBJ2-7	TRBV6-6	.	CASSGGLSYEQYF	TGTGCCAGCAGTGGGGGACTAAGCTACGAGCAGTACTTC
.	TRBJ1-1	TRBV29-1	.	CSALSVMDTEAFF	TGCAGCGCCTTGAGTGTGATGGACACTGAAGCTTTCTTT
.	TRBJ2-1	TRBV21-1	once	CASSGRGPTPYNEQFF	TGTGCCAGCAGCGGTAGGGGCCCCACCCCCTACAATGAGCAGTTCTTC
.	TRBJ1-6	TRBV27	.	CASRSGHSSPLHF	TGTGCCAGCAGATCGGGACACTCTTCACCCCTCCACTTT